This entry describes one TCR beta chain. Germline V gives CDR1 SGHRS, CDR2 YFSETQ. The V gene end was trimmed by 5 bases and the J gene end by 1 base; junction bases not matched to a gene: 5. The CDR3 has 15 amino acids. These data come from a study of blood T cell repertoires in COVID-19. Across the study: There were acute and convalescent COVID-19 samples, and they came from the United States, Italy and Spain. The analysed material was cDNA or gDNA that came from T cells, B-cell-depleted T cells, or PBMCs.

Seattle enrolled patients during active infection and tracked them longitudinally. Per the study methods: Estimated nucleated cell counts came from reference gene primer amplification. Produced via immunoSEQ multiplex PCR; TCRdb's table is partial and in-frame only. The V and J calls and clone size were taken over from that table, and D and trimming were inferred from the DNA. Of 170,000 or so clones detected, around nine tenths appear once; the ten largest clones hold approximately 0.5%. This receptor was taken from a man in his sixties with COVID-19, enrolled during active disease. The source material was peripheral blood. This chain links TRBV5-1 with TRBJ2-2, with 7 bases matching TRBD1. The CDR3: CASSPGTENTGELFF. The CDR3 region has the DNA TGCGCCAGCAGTCCCGGGACAGAGAACACCGGGGAGCTGTTTTTT.